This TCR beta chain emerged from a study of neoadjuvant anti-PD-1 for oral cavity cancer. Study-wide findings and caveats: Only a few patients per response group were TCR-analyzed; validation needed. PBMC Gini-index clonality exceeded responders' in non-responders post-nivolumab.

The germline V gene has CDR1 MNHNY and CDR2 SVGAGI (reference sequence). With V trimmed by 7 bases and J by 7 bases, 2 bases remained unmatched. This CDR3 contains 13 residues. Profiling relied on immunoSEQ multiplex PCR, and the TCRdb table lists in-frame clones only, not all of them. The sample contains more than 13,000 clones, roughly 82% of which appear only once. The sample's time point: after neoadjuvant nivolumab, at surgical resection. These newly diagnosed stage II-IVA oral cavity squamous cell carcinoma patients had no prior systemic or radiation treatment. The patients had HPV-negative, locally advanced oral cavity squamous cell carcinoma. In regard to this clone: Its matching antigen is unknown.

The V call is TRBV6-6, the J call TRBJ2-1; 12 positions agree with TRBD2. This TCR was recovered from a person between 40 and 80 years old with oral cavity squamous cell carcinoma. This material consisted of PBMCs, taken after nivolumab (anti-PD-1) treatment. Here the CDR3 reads CASNLAGGNEQFF. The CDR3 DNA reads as TGTGCCAGCAATCTAGCGGGAGGGAATGAGCAGTTCTTC.